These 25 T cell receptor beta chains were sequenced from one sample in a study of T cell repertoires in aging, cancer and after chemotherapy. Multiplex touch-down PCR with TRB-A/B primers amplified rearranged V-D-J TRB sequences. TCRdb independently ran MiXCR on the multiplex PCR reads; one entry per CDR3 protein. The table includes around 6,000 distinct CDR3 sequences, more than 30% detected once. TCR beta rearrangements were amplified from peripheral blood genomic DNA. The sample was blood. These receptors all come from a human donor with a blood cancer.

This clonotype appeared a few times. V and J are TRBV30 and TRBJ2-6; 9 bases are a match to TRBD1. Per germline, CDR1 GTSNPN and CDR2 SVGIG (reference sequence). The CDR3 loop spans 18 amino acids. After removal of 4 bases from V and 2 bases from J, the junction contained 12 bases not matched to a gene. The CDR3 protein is CAWTERQGGSTGANVLTF. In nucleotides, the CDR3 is TGTGCCTGGACCGAAAGACAGGGGGGGTCTACTGGGGCCAACGTCCTGACTTTC.

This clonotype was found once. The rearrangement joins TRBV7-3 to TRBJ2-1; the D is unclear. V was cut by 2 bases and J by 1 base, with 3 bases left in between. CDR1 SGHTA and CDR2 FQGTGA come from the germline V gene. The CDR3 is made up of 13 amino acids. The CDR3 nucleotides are TGTGCCAGCAGCTTAGGGTCCTACAATGAGCAGTTCTTC. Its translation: CASSLGSYNEQFF.

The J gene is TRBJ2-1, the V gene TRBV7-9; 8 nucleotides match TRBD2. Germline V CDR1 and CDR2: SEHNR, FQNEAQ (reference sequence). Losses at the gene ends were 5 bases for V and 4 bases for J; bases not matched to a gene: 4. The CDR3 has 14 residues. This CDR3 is CASSISGIYNEQFF. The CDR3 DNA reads TGTGCCAGCAGCATTAGCGGGATTTACAATGAGCAGTTCTTC. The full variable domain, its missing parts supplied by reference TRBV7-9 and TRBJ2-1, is DTGVSQNPRHKITKRGQNVTFRCDPISEHNRLYWYRQTLGQGPEFLTYFQNEAQLEKSRLLSDRFSAERPKGSFSTLEIQRTEQGDSAMYLCASSISGIYNEQFFGPGTRLTVL.

CDR3 sequence: CASSLLSGRLFYEQFF. The DNA of the CDR3 is TGTGCCAGCAGCTTGCTTAGCGGGAGGTTATTCTATGAGCAGTTCTTC. The chain has TRBV5-6 and TRBJ2-1; 10 bases match TRBD2. The junction had 9 bases not matched to a gene; V was cut back by 1 base and J by 8 bases. The CDR3 spans 16 residues. The germline V gene has CDR1 SGHDT and CDR2 YYEEEE.

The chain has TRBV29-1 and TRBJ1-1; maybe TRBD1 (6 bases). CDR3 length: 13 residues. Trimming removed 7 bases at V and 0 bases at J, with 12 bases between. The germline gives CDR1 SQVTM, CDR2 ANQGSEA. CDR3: CSGMTGMNTEAFF. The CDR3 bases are TGCAGCGGGATGACAGGTATGAACACTGAAGCTTTCTTT.

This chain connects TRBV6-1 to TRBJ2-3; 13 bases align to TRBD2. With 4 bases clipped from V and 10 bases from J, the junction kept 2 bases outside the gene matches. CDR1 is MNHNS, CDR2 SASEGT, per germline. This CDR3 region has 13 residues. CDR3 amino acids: CASSGTSGGSQYF. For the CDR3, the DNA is TGTGCCAGCAGTGGGACTAGCGGGGGTTCGCAGTATTTT.

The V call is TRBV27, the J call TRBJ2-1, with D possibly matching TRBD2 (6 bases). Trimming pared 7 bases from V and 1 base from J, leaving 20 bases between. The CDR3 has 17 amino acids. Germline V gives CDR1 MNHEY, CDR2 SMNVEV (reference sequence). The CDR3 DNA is TGTGCCAGCACCCTCTCCTTCCGGGGAGGTTCCTACAATGAGCAGTTCTTC. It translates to CASTLSFRGGSYNEQFF.

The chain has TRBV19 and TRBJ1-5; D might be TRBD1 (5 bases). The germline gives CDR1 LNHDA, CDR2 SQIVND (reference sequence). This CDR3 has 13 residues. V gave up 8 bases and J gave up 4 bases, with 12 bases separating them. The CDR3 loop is CASDGQGNQPQHF. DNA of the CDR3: TGTGCCAGTGACGGGCAGGGAAATCAGCCCCAGCATTTT.

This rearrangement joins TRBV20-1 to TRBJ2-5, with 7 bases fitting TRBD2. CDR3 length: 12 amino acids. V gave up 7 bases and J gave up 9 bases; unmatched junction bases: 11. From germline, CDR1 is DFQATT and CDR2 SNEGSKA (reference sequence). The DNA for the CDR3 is TGCAGTGGGGGACTACACAAGAGATCCCAGTACTTC. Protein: CSGGLHKRSQYF.

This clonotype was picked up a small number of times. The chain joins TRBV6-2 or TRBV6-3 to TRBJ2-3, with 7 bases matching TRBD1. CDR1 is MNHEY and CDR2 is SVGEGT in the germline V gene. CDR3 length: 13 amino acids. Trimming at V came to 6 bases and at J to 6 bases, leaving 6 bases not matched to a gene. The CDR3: CASRRQGLDTQYF. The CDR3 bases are TGTGCCAGCAGACGACAGGGTTTGGATACGCAGTATTTT.

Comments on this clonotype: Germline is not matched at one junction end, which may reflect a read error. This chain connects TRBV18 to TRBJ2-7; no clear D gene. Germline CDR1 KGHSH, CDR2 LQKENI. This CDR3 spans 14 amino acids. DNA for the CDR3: TGTGCCAGCTCACCAGGCCAAACCCTCTACGGGCAGTACTTC. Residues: CASSPGQTLYGQYF.

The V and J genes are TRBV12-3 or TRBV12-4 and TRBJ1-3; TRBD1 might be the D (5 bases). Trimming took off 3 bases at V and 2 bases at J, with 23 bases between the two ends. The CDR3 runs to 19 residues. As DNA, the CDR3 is TGTGCCAGCAGTTTGGGGGGAGTCTGGGGTGTTGAAACTGGAAACACCATATATTTT. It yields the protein CASSLGGVWGVETGNTIYF.

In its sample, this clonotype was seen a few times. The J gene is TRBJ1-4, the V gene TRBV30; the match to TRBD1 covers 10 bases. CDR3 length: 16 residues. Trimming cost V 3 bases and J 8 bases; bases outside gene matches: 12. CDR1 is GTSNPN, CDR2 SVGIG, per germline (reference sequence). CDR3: CAWRGTGARVDEKLFF. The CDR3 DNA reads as TGTGCCTGGAGGGGGACAGGGGCGCGGGTGGACGAAAAACTGTTTTTT.

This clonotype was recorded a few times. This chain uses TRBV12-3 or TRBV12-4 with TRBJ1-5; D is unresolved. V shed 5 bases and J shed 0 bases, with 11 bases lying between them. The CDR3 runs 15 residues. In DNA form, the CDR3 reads TGTGCCAGCAGTGAAGTCGGCGTTAGCAATCAGCCCCAGCATTTT. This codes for CASSEVGVSNQPQHF.

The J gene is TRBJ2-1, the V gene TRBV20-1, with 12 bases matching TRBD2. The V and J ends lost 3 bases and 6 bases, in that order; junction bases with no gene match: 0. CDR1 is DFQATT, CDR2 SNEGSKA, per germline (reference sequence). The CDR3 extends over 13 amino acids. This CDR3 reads CSARTSGGNEQFF. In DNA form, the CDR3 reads TGCAGTGCTAGGACTAGCGGGGGCAATGAGCAGTTCTTC.

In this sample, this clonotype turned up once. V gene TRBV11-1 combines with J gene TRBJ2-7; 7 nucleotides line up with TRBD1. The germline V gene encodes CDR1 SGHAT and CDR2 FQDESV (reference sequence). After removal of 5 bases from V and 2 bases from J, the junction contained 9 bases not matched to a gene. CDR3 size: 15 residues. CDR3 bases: TGTGCCAGCAGCCAGGCCCCGGGACAGACCTACGAGCAGTACTTC. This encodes CASSQAPGQTYEQYF. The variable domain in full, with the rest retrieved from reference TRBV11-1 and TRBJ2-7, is EAEVAQSPRYKITEKSQAVAFWCDPISGHATLYWYRQILGQGPELLVQFQDESVVDDSQLPKDRFSAERLKGVDSTLKIQPAELGDSAMYLCASSQAPGQTYEQYFGPGTRLTVT.

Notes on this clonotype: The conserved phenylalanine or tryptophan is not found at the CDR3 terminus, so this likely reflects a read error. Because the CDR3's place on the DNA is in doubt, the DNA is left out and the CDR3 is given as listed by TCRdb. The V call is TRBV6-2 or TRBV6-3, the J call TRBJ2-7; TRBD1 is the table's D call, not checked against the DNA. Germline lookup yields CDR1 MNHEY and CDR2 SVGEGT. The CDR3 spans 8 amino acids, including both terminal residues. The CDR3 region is CASSPPGT.

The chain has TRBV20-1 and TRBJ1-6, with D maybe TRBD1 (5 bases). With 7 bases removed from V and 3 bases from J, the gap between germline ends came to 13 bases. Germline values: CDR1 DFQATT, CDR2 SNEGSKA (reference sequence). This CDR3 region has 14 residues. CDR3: CSVHRTNYNSPLHF. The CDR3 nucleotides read TGCAGTGTTCACAGGACAAACTATAATTCACCCCTCCACTTT.

The DNA of the CDR3 is TGTGCCAGCAGTTTAGGGGGGACAGTCCGGTCTGGGGCCAACGTCCTGACTTTC. Protein: CASSLGGTVRSGANVLTF. The chain joins TRBV12-3 or TRBV12-4 to TRBJ2-6, with 7 nucleotides matching TRBD1. V lost 1 base and J lost 1; bases outside the gene matches: 7. The CDR3 length is 18 residues.

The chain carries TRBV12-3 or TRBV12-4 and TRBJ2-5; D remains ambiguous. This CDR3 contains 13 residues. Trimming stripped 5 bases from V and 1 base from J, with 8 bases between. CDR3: CASSQPRQETQYF. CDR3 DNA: TGTGCCAGCAGTCAGCCCCGCCAAGAGACCCAGTACTTC.

This CDR3 reads CATSRDTGGPLHF. In DNA, the CDR3 is TGTGCCACCAGCAGAGACACGGGGGGACCCCTCCACTTT. This sequence joins TRBV15 and TRBJ1-6, with D perhaps TRBD1 (5 bases). Trimming shortened V by 0 bases and J by 12 bases, and 9 bases separated the two germline ends. Germline loops: CDR1 LNHNV, CDR2 YYDKDF (reference sequence). This CDR3 contains 13 residues.

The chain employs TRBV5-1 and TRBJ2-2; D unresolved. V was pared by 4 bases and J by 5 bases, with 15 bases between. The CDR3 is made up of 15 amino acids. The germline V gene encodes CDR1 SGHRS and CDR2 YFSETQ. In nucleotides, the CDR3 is TGCGCCAGCAGCGTAAAGGCGGTGCGGACCGGGGAGCTGTTTTTT. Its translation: CASSVKAVRTGELFF.

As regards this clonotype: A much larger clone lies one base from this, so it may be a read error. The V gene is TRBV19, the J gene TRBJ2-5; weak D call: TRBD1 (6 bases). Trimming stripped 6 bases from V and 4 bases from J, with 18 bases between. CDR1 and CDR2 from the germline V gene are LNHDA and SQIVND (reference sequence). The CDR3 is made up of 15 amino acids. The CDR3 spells CASSALLTGGETQYF. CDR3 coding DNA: TGTGCCAGTAGCGCCCTCCTGACAGGAGGAGAGACCCAGTACTTC.

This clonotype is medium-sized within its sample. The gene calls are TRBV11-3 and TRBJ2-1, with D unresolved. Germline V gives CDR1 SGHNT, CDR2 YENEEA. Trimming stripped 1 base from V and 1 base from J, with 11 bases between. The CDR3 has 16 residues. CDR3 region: CASSLVWEVSYNEQFF. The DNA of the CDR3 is TGTGCCAGCAGCTTAGTGTGGGAAGTTTCCTACAATGAGCAGTTCTTC.

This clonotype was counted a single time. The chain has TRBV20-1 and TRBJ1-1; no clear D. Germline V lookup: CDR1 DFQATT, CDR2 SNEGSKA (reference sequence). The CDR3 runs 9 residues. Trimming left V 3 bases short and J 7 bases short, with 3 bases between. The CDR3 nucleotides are TGCAGTGCTAGTCATGAAGCTTTCTTT. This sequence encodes CSASHEAFF.